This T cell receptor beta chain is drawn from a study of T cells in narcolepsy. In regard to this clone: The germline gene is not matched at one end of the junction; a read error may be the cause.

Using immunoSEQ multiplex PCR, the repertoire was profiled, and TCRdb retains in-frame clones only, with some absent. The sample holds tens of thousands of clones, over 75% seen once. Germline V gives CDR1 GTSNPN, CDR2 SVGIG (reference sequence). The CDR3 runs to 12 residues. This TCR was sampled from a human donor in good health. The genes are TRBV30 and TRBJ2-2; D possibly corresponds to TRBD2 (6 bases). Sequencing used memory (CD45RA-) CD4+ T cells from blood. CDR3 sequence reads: CAGRKDTGELFF. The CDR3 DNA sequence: TGTGCCGGGAGGAAAGACACCGGGGAGCTGTTTTTT.